The present T cell receptor beta chain was sequenced within a study of beta chain features in type 1 diabetes. The study's findings and limits: A moderate, significant TCRB CDR3 shortening appeared in type 1 diabetes across four CD4+ subsets.

Isolated RNA was reverse transcribed in full, so expressed TCRB transcripts were sequenced. TCRdb's copy holds only in-frame clones and misses some; the assay was immunoSEQ multiplex PCR. In the table there are about 180,000 clones, about 13% of which are singletons. This clone was counted a few times. Its specificity is unknown. Trimming took 1 base from V and 4 from J; bases not matched to a gene: 4. CDR3 length equals 15 residues. In germline, CDR1 is GTSNPN, CDR2 SVGIG (reference sequence). This rearrangement joins TRBV30 to TRBJ1-5; the match to TRBD1 covers 10 bases. Sequencing used central memory CD4+ T cells from blood. The sequence came from a woman between 18 and 30 years old in good health. The CDR3 DNA is TGTGCCTGGAGTGCGGGACAGGGGCGGAATCAGCCCCAGCATTTT. Protein product: CAWSAGQGRNQPQHF.